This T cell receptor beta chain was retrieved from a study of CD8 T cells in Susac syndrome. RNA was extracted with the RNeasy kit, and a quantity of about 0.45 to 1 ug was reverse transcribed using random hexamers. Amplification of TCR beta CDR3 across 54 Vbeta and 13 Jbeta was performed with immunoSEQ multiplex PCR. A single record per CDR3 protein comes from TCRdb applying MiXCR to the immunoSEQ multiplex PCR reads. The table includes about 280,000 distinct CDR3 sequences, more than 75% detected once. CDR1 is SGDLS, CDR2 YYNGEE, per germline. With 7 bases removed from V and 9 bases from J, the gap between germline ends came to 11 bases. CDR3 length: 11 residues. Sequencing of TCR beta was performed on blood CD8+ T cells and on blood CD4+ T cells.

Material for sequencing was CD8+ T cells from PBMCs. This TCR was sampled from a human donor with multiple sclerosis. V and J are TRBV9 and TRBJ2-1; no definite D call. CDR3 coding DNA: TGTGCCAGCGGCCCTGCAAGTGAGCAGTTCTTC. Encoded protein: CASGPASEQFF.